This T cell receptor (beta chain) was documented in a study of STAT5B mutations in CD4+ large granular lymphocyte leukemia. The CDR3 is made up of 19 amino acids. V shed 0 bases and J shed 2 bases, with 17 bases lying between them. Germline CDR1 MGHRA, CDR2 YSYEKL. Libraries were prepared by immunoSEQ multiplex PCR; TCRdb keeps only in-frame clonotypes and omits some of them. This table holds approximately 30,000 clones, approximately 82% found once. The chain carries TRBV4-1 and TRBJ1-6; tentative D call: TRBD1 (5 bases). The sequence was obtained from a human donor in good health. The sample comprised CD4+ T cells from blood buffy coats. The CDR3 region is CASSQDQIREKPYNSPLHF. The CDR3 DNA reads TGCGCCAGCAGCCAAGACCAGATCAGGGAGAAGCCCTATAATTCACCCCTCCACTTT.